This TCR beta chain was identified in a study of blood T cell repertoires in COVID-19. This CDR3 spans 15 amino acids. Trimming took off 4 bases at V and 2 bases at J, with 13 bases between the two ends. Germline V gene lookup returns CDR1 SGHRS and CDR2 YFSETQ. Some clones are missing from TCRdb's copy, which holds only in-frame ones; the method was immunoSEQ multiplex PCR. The data show fewer than 300,000 clones, 88% seen once. The sequence derives from a man in his fifties or sixties who had recovered from COVID-19. Sequenced material: peripheral blood. V and J are TRBV5-1 and TRBJ2-1; tentative D call: TRBD2 (5 bases). Written as DNA, the CDR3 is TGCGCCAGCAGCCCGGCATCGGGGACCTACAATGAGCAGTTCTTC. Amino acids: CASSPASGTYNEQFF.